The rows below give T cell receptor beta chains drawn from one sample of a study of molecular identifiers for immune sequencing clone quantification. TCRdb redid the calling of the PCR reads with MiXCR, one entry per CDR3 protein. The table includes 30,000 to 40,000 distinct CDR3 sequences, roughly 19% detected once. The material sequenced was naive CD8+ T cells from blood, with Jurkat cell RNA spiked in. These receptors all come from a human donor in good health. Some libraries in this study had Jurkat cell RNA spiked in. Both conserved end residues are part of each CDR3. The D gene is left open where the match is weak. Not every row has a clone size; where given, it reads once, few, many or a size class.

j_call,v_call,clone_size,d_call,cdr3_aa,cdr3_nt
TRBJ2-5,TRBV13,.,.,CVSSPDKGGLALTQYF,TGTGTCAGCAGCCCGGATAAAGGAGGGCTAGCGTTGACCCAGTACTTC
TRBJ2-7,TRBV3-1,many,.,CASSQTGTDYEQYF,TGTGCCAGCAGCCAAACGGGGACCGACTACGAGCAGTACTTC
TRBJ2-7,TRBV20-1,many,TRBD1,CSASGVLGRDRDSYEQYF,TGCAGTGCCTCAGGGGTCTTAGGCCGGGACAGGGATTCCTACGAGCAGTACTTC
TRBJ2-7,TRBV2,many,TRBD2,CASSPFSGEYEQYF,TGTGCCAGCAGCCCCTTCAGCGGGGAATACGAGCAGTACTTC
TRBJ1-1,TRBV19,many,.,CASSIWWEQNEAFF,TGTGCCAGTAGTATCTGGTGGGAACAAAATGAAGCTTTCTTT
TRBJ2-7,TRBV4-1,many,.,CASSPVRGISYEQYF,TGCGCCAGCAGCCCGGTGCGCGGGATCTCCTACGAGCAGTACTTC
TRBJ2-3,TRBV10-3,.,.,CAISEWGDGTDTRYF,.
TRBJ2-1,TRBV5-4,many,.,CASSSAVGPGYNEQFF,TGTGCCAGCAGCTCGGCGGTCGGTCCTGGGTACAATGAGCAGTTCTTC
TRBJ2-4,TRBV20-1,few,.,CSASEDTKNIQYF,TGCAGTGCTAGTGAGGACACCAAAAACATTCAGTACTTC
TRBJ2-3,TRBV29-1,few,.,CSVEQPAVVTQYF,TGCAGCGTTGAACAACCCGCGGTGGTTACGCAGTATTTT
TRBJ2-3,TRBV12-3/TRBV12-4,many,.,CASSLGLGLTDTQYF,TGTGCCAGCAGTCTGGGACTTGGGCTCACAGATACGCAGTATTTT
TRBJ1-1,TRBV9,many,.,CASSVARYTEAFF,TGTGCCAGCAGCGTAGCTCGGTACACTGAAGCTTTCTTT
TRBJ1-2,TRBV20-1,many,.,CSAREQLLANYGYTF,TGCAGTGCTAGAGAGCAACTACTAGCTAACTATGGCTACACCTTC
TRBJ1-1,TRBV6-2/TRBV6-3,many,.,CASSYEPGVSNTEAFF,TGTGCCAGCAGTTACGAACCCGGGGTTTCGAACACTGAAGCTTTCTTT
TRBJ2-7,TRBV12-3/TRBV12-4,.,.,CASSLFGPGSYEQYF,TGTGCCAGCAGTTTATTCGGTCCAGGGTCCTACGAGCAGTACTTC
TRBJ1-1,TRBV13,few,TRBD1,CASSLGLQGVTEAFF,TGTGCCAGCAGCTTAGGCCTTCAGGGGGTCACTGAAGCTTTCTTT
TRBJ2-3,TRBV19,many,.,CASSIRTSSTDTQYF,TGTGCCAGTAGTATCCGGACGTCTAGCACAGATACGCAGTATTTT
TRBJ2-2,TRBV29-1,many,.,CSVEDSWTGELFF,TGCAGCGTAGAGGACAGTTGGACCGGGGAGCTGTTTTTT
TRBJ2-1,TRBV28,many,TRBD2,CASSSVTEETSESYNEQFF,TGTGCCAGCAGTTCCGTAACCGAGGAAACTAGCGAATCCTACAATGAGCAGTTCTTC
TRBJ2-7,TRBV4-3,many,.,CASSQETSTPLYEQYF,TGCGCCAGCAGCCAAGAAACTAGCACCCCGCTGTACGAGCAGTACTTC
TRBJ2-3,TRBV30,many,.,CAWSVDGSLTDTQYF,TGTGCCTGGAGTGTCGACGGGAGCTTAACAGATACGCAGTATTTT
TRBJ2-3,TRBV7-9,many,.,CASSLDLVTDTQYF,TGTGCCAGCAGCTTAGATCTAGTTACAGATACGCAGTATTTT
TRBJ2-1,TRBV5-1,.,TRBD2,CASSFGLAGANNEQFF,TGCGCCAGCAGCTTCGGACTAGCGGGTGCTAACAATGAGCAGTTCTTC
TRBJ2-7,TRBV6-1,many,.,CASSEDGPSYEQYF,TGTGCCAGCAGTGAGGACGGCCCCTCCTACGAGCAGTACTTC
TRBJ1-5,TRBV4-1,many,.,CASSQGMNNRDSNQPQHF,TGCGCCAGCAGCCAAGGAATGAATAACAGGGATAGCAATCAGCCCCAGCATTTT
TRBJ2-6,TRBV12-3/TRBV12-4,many,.,CASSLQEGANVLTF,TGTGCCAGCAGTTTACAGGAAGGGGCCAACGTCCTGACTTTC
TRBJ2-3,TRBV12-3/TRBV12-4,medium-sized,TRBD1,CASSFRQGRPDTQYF,TGTGCCAGCAGTTTCAGACAGGGACGGCCAGATACGCAGTATTTT
TRBJ2-5,TRBV27,.,TRBD2,CASSFSGLAAHQETQYF,TGTGCCAGCAGTTTTTCGGGGCTAGCGGCCCACCAAGAGACCCAGTACTTC
TRBJ2-1,TRBV5-1,many,TRBD2,CASSLTSGANEQFF,TGCGCCAGCAGCTTAACTAGCGGGGCTAATGAGCAGTTCTTC
TRBJ2-7,TRBV2,.,.,CASIRSGGRLIDEQYF,TGTGCCAGCATAAGATCCGGGGGGCGACTAATCGACGAGCAGTACTTC
TRBJ2-2,TRBV4-1,.,.,CASIPSSAGELFF,TGCGCCAGCATCCCGAGCAGCGCCGGGGAGCTGTTTTTT
TRBJ1-4,TRBV2,medium-sized,.,CASSEALAPANEKLFF,TGTGCCAGCAGTGAAGCGCTGGCACCGGCTAATGAAAAACTGTTTTTT
TRBJ2-1,TRBV6-5,few,.,CASRLSGRSSYNEQFF,TGTGCCAGCAGACTAAGCGGGCGGAGCTCCTACAATGAGCAGTTCTTC
TRBJ2-2,TRBV2,.,.,CASTSSRLTGELFF,TGTGCCAGCACCTCGTCCCGCTTGACCGGGGAGCTGTTTTTT
TRBJ1-4,TRBV29-1,many,.,CSVGGTAATNEKLFF,TGCAGCGTTGGGGGGACCGCCGCAACTAATGAAAAACTGTTTTTT
TRBJ2-4,TRBV21-1,many,.,CASSKVERTGLPLAKNIQYF,TGTGCCAGCAGCAAAGTAGAGAGGACAGGGCTACCCCTAGCCAAAAACATTCAGTACTTC
TRBJ2-3,TRBV27,few,.,CASSLIEGPNPTDTQYF,TGTGCCAGCAGTTTAATAGAGGGGCCTAATCCCACAGATACGCAGTATTTT
TRBJ2-3,TRBV28,many,TRBD2,CASKPRRAGDRTDTQYF,TGTGCCAGCAAACCTCGGAGGGCGGGGGACCGCACAGATACGCAGTATTTT
TRBJ2-7,TRBV27,many,.,CASSLSGQGEGYEQYF,TGTGCCAGCAGTTTATCCGGGCAGGGGGAGGGCTACGAGCAGTACTTC
TRBJ2-1,TRBV20-1,medium-sized,.,CSARGDSSNEQFF,TGCAGTGCTAGAGGGGACTCTTCCAATGAGCAGTTCTTC
TRBJ1-5,TRBV13,.,.,CASSMHRAEQPQHF,TGTGCCAGCAGCATGCACAGGGCAGAGCAGCCCCAGCATTTT
TRBJ2-7,TRBV14,many,.,CASSWGGGPYEQYF,TGTGCCAGCAGCTGGGGAGGAGGGCCCTACGAGCAGTACTTC
TRBJ2-3,TRBV15,many,TRBD2,CATSSPTASGGRADTQYF,TGTGCCACCAGCAGCCCTACCGCTAGCGGGGGGAGGGCAGATACGCAGTATTTT
TRBJ2-3,TRBV12-3/TRBV12-4,many,TRBD1,CASSPPGGTLTDTQYF,TGTGCCAGCAGTCCCCCAGGGGGCACCCTCACAGATACGCAGTATTTT
TRBJ1-4,TRBV20-1,many,TRBD1,CSARDMGSGDRNEKLFF,TGCAGTGCTAGAGATATGGGGTCGGGGGACAGGAATGAAAAACTGTTTTTT